The rows below give T cell receptor beta chains drawn from one sample of a study of blood T cell repertoires in COVID-19. Here immunoSEQ multiplex PCR was the method, and the copy in TCRdb shows in-frame clones only, minus some. The data contain approximately 100,000 clones, approximately 90% of them singletons. Input material: peripheral blood. Receptors were obtained from a man aged 50 or older in a cohort sampled during active COVID-19. The CDR3 runs from the conserved cysteine through the conserved F or W. Each record gives: J gene, D gene, clone size, V gene, CDR3 protein, CDR3 DNA. A D gene is named only where the DNA matches it firmly. Rows give clone size only sometimes, using once, few, many, or a class for an expanded clone.

>TRBJ1-2|.|once|TRBV3-1/TRBV3-2
CASSQVGSGYTF
TGTGCCAGCAGCCAAGTGGGGAGCGGCTACACCTTC
>TRBJ1-2|.|once|TRBV4-1
CASSQVGGAGGYTF
TGCGCCAGCAGCCAAGTAGGAGGGGCAGGTGGCTACACCTTC
>TRBJ2-7|TRBD1|.|TRBV10-3
CAIRETGAEQYF
TGTGCCATCAGAGAAACAGGGGCCGAGCAGTACTTC
>TRBJ2-7|TRBD2|.|TRBV6-7
CASSYPRTSGASYEQYF
TGTGCCAGCAGTTACCCCCGGACTAGCGGAGCCTCCTACGAGCAGTACTTC
>TRBJ2-1|.|.|TRBV6-2/TRBV6-3
CASSTNNNEQFF
TGTGCCAGCAGTACCAACAACAATGAGCAGTTCTTC
>TRBJ1-5|.|.|TRBV6-6
CASSRNYAENSNQPQHF
TGTGCCAGCAGCCGAAATTATGCGGAAAATAGCAATCAGCCCCAGCATTTT
>TRBJ2-4|.|.|TRBV6-5
CASRFRAGHADIQYF
TGTGCCAGCAGATTTAGGGCGGGTCACGCCGATATTCAGTACTTC
>TRBJ2-3|TRBD2|.|TRBV11-2
CASSLGGLGFGDTQYF
TGTGCCAGCAGCTTAGGGGGACTAGGATTCGGAGATACGCAGTATTTT
>TRBJ1-1|.|few|TRBV7-9
CASSRGGGRTEAFF
TGTGCCAGCAGCCGCGGGGGAGGCCGGACTGAAGCTTTCTTT
>TRBJ2-3|TRBD2|.|TRBV7-9
CASSLAPSGGADTQYF
TGTGCCAGCAGCTTAGCGCCAAGCGGGGGGGCAGATACGCAGTATTTT
>TRBJ2-3|TRBD1|once|TRBV5-1
CASSLGLTGTADTQYF
TGCGCCAGCAGCTTGGGACTGACAGGGACCGCAGATACGCAGTATTTT
>TRBJ2-5|TRBD1|.|TRBV25-1
CASSGVQGAGETQYF
TGTGCCAGCAGTGGGGTACAGGGGGCGGGGGAGACCCAGTACTTC
>TRBJ2-2|.|.|TRBV24-1
CATSDARRGRELFF
TGTGCCACCAGTGACGCGCGGAGGGGCCGGGAGCTGTTTTTT